Each of the 27 T cell receptor beta chains below was sequenced from the same sample in a study of T-cell reconstitution after alpha-beta-depleted transplantation in children. Researchers prepared the TCRbeta library using unique molecular identifiers, the study reports. MiXCR, applied by TCRdb to the PCR reads, yields one record per CDR3 protein. The sample gives hundreds of thousands of distinct CDR3 sequences, 10% of which show up once; just under 7.5% is in the top ten. The sample here was PBMCs, taken before TCRalphabeta/CD19-depleted stem cell transplant. These receptors originate from a boy younger than two with acute myeloid leukemia, due to receive a stem cell transplant.

This clonotype was seen ten or more times. The chain links TRBV5-1 to TRBJ2-7; D gene unclear. Trimming took off 4 bases at V and 2 bases at J, with 10 bases between the two ends. Germline CDR1 is SGHRS and CDR2 is YFSETQ. The CDR3 is 13 residues long. CDR3 sequence (DNA): TGCGCCAGCAGCATTGGCGGTACCTACGAGCAGTACTTC. Amino acids: CASSIGGTYEQYF. The full variable domain, completed using reference TRBV5-1 and TRBJ2-7, is KAGVTQTPRYLIKTRGQQVTLSCSPISGHRSVSWYQQTPGQGLQFLFEYFSETQRNKGNFPGRFSGRQFSNSRSEMNVSTLELGDSALYLCASSIGGTYEQYFGPGTRLTVT.

This clonotype has a count of ten or more. The chain uses TRBV18 and TRBJ2-5; TRBD1 might be the D (5 bases). Deletions cut 3 bases from V and 5 bases from J, with 7 bases between. CDR1 KGHSH and CDR2 LQKENI come from the germline V gene. The CDR3 loop spans 12 amino acids. CDR3 bases: TGTGCCAGCTCACCGAACAGGGAGACCCAGTACTTC. It yields the protein CASSPNRETQYF.

This clonotype was picked up many times. V and J are TRBV28 and TRBJ2-5; D is undetermined. The CDR3 sequence is 14 residues long. Trimming pared 2 bases from V and 1 base from J, leaving 8 bases between. Germline V lookup: CDR1 MDHEN, CDR2 SYDVKM. DNA for the CDR3: TGTGCCAGCAGTTTAGCGCAAGGCCAAGAGACCCAGTACTTC. It specifies CASSLAQGQETQYF.

There are many counts of this clonotype. V gene TRBV28 combines with J gene TRBJ1-3; tentative D call: TRBD1 (6 bases). This CDR3 contains 13 residues. V shed 8 bases and J shed 2 bases, with 10 bases lying between them. CDR1 MDHEN and CDR2 SYDVKM come from the germline V gene. CDR3 protein: CASRRTAGNTIYF. CDR3 DNA: TGTGCCAGCCGAAGGACAGCTGGAAACACCATATATTTT.

The sample holds a few counts of this clonotype. V gene TRBV11-2 combines with J gene TRBJ2-3; D gene unclear. Between the trimmed V and J ends, which lost 5 bases and 1 base, there was a span of 13 bases. The CDR3 is 15 amino acids. Germline assignment: CDR1 SGHAT and CDR2 FQNNGV. The CDR3 loop is CASSLRLVGTDTQYF. The CDR3 DNA is TGTGCCAGCAGCCTGAGGCTAGTAGGCACAGATACGCAGTATTTT. Filled out from reference TRBV11-2 and TRBJ2-3, the complete variable domain reads EAGVAQSPRYKIIEKRQSVAFWCNPISGHATLYWYQQILGQGPKLLIQFQNNGVVDDSQLPKDRFSAERLKGVDSTLKIQPAKLEDSAVYLCASSLRLVGTDTQYFGPGTRLTVL.

Many counts were recorded for this clonotype. The chain is built from TRBV28 and TRBJ2-3; D unclear. The CDR3 covers 13 residues. The V gene's germline CDR1 is MDHEN and CDR2 SYDVKM. The V and J ends lost 6 bases and 0 bases respectively, with 7 bases between them. The CDR3 loop reads CASSGESTDTQYF. The CDR3 region has the DNA TGTGCCAGCAGCGGAGAAAGCACAGATACGCAGTATTTT.

This clonotype appeared many times. This sequence joins TRBV6-4 and TRBJ2-2, with 9 bases matching TRBD1. The CDR3 has 16 amino acids. Germline V gene lookup returns CDR1 MRHNA and CDR2 SNTAGT. Trimming took 2 bases from V and 6 from J; bases not matched to a gene: 7. The CDR3 DNA sequence: TGTGCCAGCAGTGACACCAGACAGGGGGAGGCCGGGGAGCTGTTTTTT. Amino acids: CASSDTRQGEAGELFF.

This clonotype was detected only a few times. V is TRBV18 and J is TRBJ2-1, with 8 bases fitting TRBD2. Germline assignment: CDR1 KGHSH and CDR2 LQKENI. The CDR3 covers 16 residues. J lost 4 bases, V lost 2 bases, and 7 bases had no gene match. CDR3 in DNA: TGTGCCAGCTCACCAGAAAGGCGGGGGGTTTACAATGAGCAGTTCTTC. It specifies CASSPERRGVYNEQFF. The entire variable domain, with the rest obtained from reference TRBV18 and TRBJ2-1, is as follows: NAGVMQNPRHLVRRRGQEARLRCSPMKGHSHVYWYRQLPEEGLKFMVYLQKENIIDESGMPKERFSAEFPKEGPSILRIQQVVRGDSAAYFCASSPERRGVYNEQFFGPGTRLTVL.

This clonotype showed up just a few times. This chain links TRBV9 with TRBJ2-7, with TRBD1 matching 7 bases. V trimming: 0 bases; J trimming: 6 bases; junction bases outside the gene matches: 3. This CDR3 is built from 13 residues. Germline V gene lookup returns CDR1 SGDLS and CDR2 YYNGEE. CDR3 DNA sequence: TGTGCCAGCAGCGTAGAACAGGGGAGCGAGCAGTACTTC. This gives the protein CASSVEQGSEQYF.

V usage is TRBV7-9 and J usage is TRBJ2-1; unclear D gene. The germline V gene encodes CDR1 SEHNR and CDR2 FQNEAQ (reference sequence). Trimming stripped 3 bases from V and 5 bases from J, with 8 bases between. The CDR3 runs to 13 residues. The CDR3 loop reads CASSLPAHNEQFF. The CDR3 region has the DNA TGTGCCAGCAGCTTGCCCGCCCACAATGAGCAGTTCTTC.

With regard to this clonotype: This clone may be a read error of a much larger clone one base away. The chain employs TRBV11-2 and TRBJ2-2, with TRBD2 matching over 9 bases. Germline V lookup: CDR1 SGHAT, CDR2 FQNNGV. This CDR3 has 17 residues. In nucleotides, the CDR3 is TGTGCCAGCAGCTTAGAGAAGCTAGCGGGAAACACCGGGCAGCTGTTTTTT. It encodes CASSLEKLAGNTGQLFF.

In its sample, this clonotype was seen many times. The chain joins TRBV6-2 or TRBV6-3 to TRBJ1-5; TRBD1 aligns across 9 bases. CDR1 and CDR2 (germline): MNHEY, SVGEGT. The ends lost 8 bases at V and 5 bases at J; junction bases unmatched: 1. This CDR3 is 12 amino acids long. The CDR3 protein is CASRTGDQPQHF. CDR3 nucleotides: TGTGCCAGCCGGACAGGGGATCAGCCCCAGCATTTT.

In this sample, this clonotype turned up many times. V is TRBV3-1 and J is TRBJ2-4; 10 nucleotides align to TRBD2. The CDR3 has 16 residues. The ends lost 2 bases at V and 1 base at J; junction bases unmatched: 2. CDR1 and CDR2 from the germline V gene are LGHDT and YNNKEL (reference sequence). The CDR3 sequence: CASSQTTSGAKNIQYF. CDR3 in DNA: TGTGCCAGCAGCCAAACGACTAGCGGGGCCAAAAACATTCAGTACTTC.

This clonotype appeared many times. V usage is TRBV7-2 and J usage is TRBJ1-3; tentatively, D is TRBD1 (5 bases). The CDR3 has 13 amino acids. Trimming cost V 5 bases and J 4 bases, with 9 bases left between them. Germline V gene data show CDR1 as SGHTA and CDR2 as FQGNSA. CDR3: CASSPTGGNTIYF. The CDR3 region has the DNA TGTGCCAGCAGCCCCACAGGAGGAAACACCATATATTTT. The entire variable domain, with the rest obtained from reference TRBV7-2 and TRBJ1-3, is as follows: GAGVSQSPSNKVTEKGKDVELRCDPISGHTALYWYRQSLGQGLEFLIYFQGNSAPDKSGLPSDRFSAERTGGSVSTLTIQRTQQEDSAVYLCASSPTGGNTIYFGEGSWLTVV.

A few counts support this clonotype. J is TRBJ1-5 and V is TRBV12-3 or TRBV12-4, with D possibly TRBD1 on 6 matching bases. This CDR3 comprises 13 residues. The V end was cut by 7 bases, the J end by 8 bases, with 15 bases between. The CDR3 region has the DNA TGTGCCAGCACGATCAGGGGAGGCAAGCCCCAGCATTTT. Translating it yields CASTIRGGKPQHF.

This clonotype was counted at least ten times. The chain is built from TRBV9 and TRBJ2-3; D tentatively reads TRBD1 or TRBD2 (6 bases each). Per the germline V gene, CDR1 is SGDLS and CDR2 is YYNGEE. The CDR3 is 18 residues long. Between the trimmed V and J ends, which lost 0 bases and 2 bases, there was a span of 19 bases. The CDR3 reads CASSVGGGSGLLTDTQYF. The CDR3 DNA is TGTGCCAGCAGCGTAGGAGGGGGATCGGGACTCCTCACAGATACGCAGTATTTT.

This clonotype appeared many times. This chain links TRBV27 with TRBJ2-3, with D maybe TRBD1 (6 bases). CDR3 length equals 14 residues. The germline V and J ends were trimmed by 1 base and 2 bases, with 7 bases remaining between them. CDR1 MNHEY and CDR2 SMNVEV come from the germline V gene (reference sequence). The CDR3 spells CASSLWDNTDTQYF. As DNA, the CDR3 is TGTGCCAGCAGTTTATGGGACAACACAGATACGCAGTATTTT.

The gene calls are TRBV12-3 or TRBV12-4 and TRBJ1-5; 7 bases are a match to TRBD1. This CDR3 is built from 16 residues. After removal of 6 bases from V and 0 bases from J, the junction contained 8 bases not matched to a gene. The DNA of the CDR3 is TGTGCCAGCAGGGAAGGGACAGTTTATAGCAATCAGCCCCAGCATTTT. Translation gives CASREGTVYSNQPQHF.

The chain carries TRBV13 and TRBJ2-7, with 7 bases matching TRBD1. CDR1 is PRHDT and CDR2 is FYEKMQ in the germline V gene (reference sequence). This CDR3 comprises 16 residues. Trimming took 5 bases from V and 4 from J; bases not matched to a gene: 14. The CDR3 sequence is CASSVNRGTLTYEQYF. The CDR3, as DNA: TGTGCCAGCAGCGTCAACAGGGGTACCCTAACTTACGAGCAGTACTTC.

Notes on this clonotype: This could be a read error, since a much larger clone is one nucleotide away. The chain uses TRBV28 and TRBJ2-1; D perhaps matches TRBD1 (9 bases). The CDR3 extends over 18 amino acids. CDR1 and CDR2 from the germline V gene are MDHEN and SYDVKM. The CDR3 loop reads CTSSPWTGVLAAYNEQFF. As DNA, the CDR3 is TGTACCAGCAGTCCCTGGACAGGGGTACTAGCGGCCTACAATGAGCAGTTCTTC. The full variable domain, with the rest looked up from reference TRBV28 and TRBJ2-1, is DVKVTQSSRYLVKRTGEKVFLECVQDMDHENMFWYRQDPGLGLRLIYFSYDVKMKEKGDIPEGYSVSREKKERFSLILESASTNQTSMYLCTSSPWTGVLAAYNEQFFGPGTRLTVL.

The chain combines TRBV24-1 with TRBJ2-7; TRBD1 matches at 7 bases. V lost 4 bases, J lost 5 bases, and 4 bases stayed unmatched. Germline V gene lookup returns CDR1 KGHDR and CDR2 SFDVKD. This CDR3 comprises 13 residues. The CDR3 sequence is CATSDPDRDEQYF. CDR3 nucleotide sequence: TGTGCCACCAGTGACCCTGACAGGGACGAGCAGTACTTC.

This clonotype was observed a few times. This rearrangement joins TRBV20-1 to TRBJ2-3, with 7 positions matching TRBD2. This CDR3 is 15 amino acids long. Germline V gene lookup returns CDR1 DFQATT and CDR2 SNEGSKA (reference sequence). Trimming cost V 3 bases and J 0 bases; bases outside gene matches: 6. DNA of the CDR3: TGCAGTGCTAGTGGGGCTAGCGGAAGCACAGATACGCAGTATTTT. This gives the protein CSASGASGSTDTQYF.

This clonotype was recorded many times. The CDR3 is CASTRRGSSYEQYF. The CDR3 DNA follows: TGTGCCAGCACCCGCCGGGGAAGCTCCTACGAGCAGTACTTC. This chain joins TRBV12-3 or TRBV12-4 and TRBJ2-7; possibly TRBD2 for D (5 bases). Trimming took off 7 bases at V and 0 bases at J, with 13 bases between the two ends. The CDR3 extends over 14 amino acids.

This clonotype was recorded at least ten times. The chain joins TRBV7-3 to TRBJ1-2, with unresolved D. Germline lookup yields CDR1 SGHTA and CDR2 FQGTGA. V lost 3 bases and J lost 2, with 7 bases in between. The CDR3 extends over 13 amino acids. The CDR3 protein is CASSLRHNYGYTF. The CDR3 DNA reads as TGTGCCAGCAGCTTGCGCCACAACTATGGCTACACCTTC. The full variable domain, its missing parts supplied by reference TRBV7-3 and TRBJ1-2, is GAGVSQTPSNKVTEKGKYVELRCDPISGHTALYWYRQSLGQGPEFLIYFQGTGAADDSGLPNDRFFAVRPEGSVSTLKIQRTERGDSAVYLCASSLRHNYGYTFGSGTRLTVV.

This clonotype appeared many times. The V and J genes are TRBV25-1 and TRBJ2-3, with 9 positions matching TRBD2. Per germline, CDR1 MGHDK and CDR2 SYGVNS. Trimming removed 1 base from V and 4 bases from J; junction bases left unmatched: 3. There are 15 residues in the CDR3. The CDR3 here is CASSELAGDADTQYF. For the CDR3, the DNA is TGTGCCAGCAGTGAATTAGCGGGAGACGCAGATACGCAGTATTTT.

This clonotype was recorded a few times. The V gene is TRBV6-5, the J gene TRBJ2-5; D is tentatively TRBD1 or TRBD2 (5 bases each). V was cut by 0 bases and J by 2 bases, with 13 bases left in between. From germline, CDR1 is MNHEY and CDR2 SVGAGI. CDR3 length: 16 residues. DNA for the CDR3: TGTGCCAGCAGTTACTCTCAGGGACCCCTACAAGAGACCCAGTACTTC. This encodes CASSYSQGPLQETQYF.

Ten or more counts support this clonotype. The gene calls are TRBV11-2 and TRBJ2-3; 11 positions match TRBD2. This CDR3 has 19 amino acids. Trimming cost V 3 bases and J 0 bases; bases outside gene matches: 11. Germline CDR1 SGHAT, CDR2 FQNNGV. The CDR3 protein is CASSLVGTSGNTSTDTQYF. For the CDR3, the DNA is TGTGCCAGCAGCTTGGTCGGGACTAGCGGAAATACTAGCACAGATACGCAGTATTTT.